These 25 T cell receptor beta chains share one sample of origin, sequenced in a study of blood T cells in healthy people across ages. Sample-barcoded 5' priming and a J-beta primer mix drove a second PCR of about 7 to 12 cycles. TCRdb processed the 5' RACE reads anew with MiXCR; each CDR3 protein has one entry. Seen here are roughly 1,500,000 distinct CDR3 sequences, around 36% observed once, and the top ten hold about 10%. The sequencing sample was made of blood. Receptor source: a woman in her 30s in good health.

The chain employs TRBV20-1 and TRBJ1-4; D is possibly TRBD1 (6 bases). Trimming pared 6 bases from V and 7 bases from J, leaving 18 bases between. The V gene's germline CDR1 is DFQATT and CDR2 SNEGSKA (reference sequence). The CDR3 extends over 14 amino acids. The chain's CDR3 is CSARGSGAGEKLFF. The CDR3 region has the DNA TGCAGTGCCAGGGGTTCAGGGGCCGGTGAAAAACTGTTTTTT.

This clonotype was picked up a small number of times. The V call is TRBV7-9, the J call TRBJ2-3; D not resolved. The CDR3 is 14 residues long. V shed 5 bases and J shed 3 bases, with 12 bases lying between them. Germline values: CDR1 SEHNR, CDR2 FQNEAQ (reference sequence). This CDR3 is CASSLTSRTDTQYF. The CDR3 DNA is TGTGCCAGCAGCCTCACCAGTCGGACAGATACGCAGTATTTT.

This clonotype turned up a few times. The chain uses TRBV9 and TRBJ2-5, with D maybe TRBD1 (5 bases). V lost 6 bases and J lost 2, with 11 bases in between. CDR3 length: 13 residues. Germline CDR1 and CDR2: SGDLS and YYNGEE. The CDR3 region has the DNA TGTGCCAGCAACAGGCGCGGACAAGAGACCCAGTACTTC. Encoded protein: CASNRRGQETQYF.

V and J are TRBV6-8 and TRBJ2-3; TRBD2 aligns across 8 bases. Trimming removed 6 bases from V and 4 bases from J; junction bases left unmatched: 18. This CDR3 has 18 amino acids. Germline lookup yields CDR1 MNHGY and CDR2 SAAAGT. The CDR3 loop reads CASRPQLKSAGGSDTQYF. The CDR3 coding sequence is TGTGCCAGCAGGCCCCAATTAAAATCGGCGGGGGGTTCAGATACGCAGTATTTT.

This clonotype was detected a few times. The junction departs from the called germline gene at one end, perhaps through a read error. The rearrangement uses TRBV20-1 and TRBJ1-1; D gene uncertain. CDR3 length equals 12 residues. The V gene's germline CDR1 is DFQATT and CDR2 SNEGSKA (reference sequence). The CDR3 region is CSARVPQTGAFF. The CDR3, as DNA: TGCAGTGCTAGAGTCCCCCAAACTGGAGCTTTCTTT.

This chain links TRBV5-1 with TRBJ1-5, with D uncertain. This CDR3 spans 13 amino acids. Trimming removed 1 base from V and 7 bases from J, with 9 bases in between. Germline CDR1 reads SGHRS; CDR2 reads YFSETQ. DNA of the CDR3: TGCGCCAGCAGCTTGTCCCCGGAGCAGCCCCAGCATTTT. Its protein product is CASSLSPEQPQHF.

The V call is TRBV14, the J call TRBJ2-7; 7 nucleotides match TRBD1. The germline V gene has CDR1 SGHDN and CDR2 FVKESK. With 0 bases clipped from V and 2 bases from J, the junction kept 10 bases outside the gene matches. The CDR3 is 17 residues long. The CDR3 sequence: CASSQDRETGRPYEQYF. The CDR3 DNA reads TGTGCCAGCAGCCAAGATAGGGAGACAGGGCGCCCCTACGAGCAGTACTTC. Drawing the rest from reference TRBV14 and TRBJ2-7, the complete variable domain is EAGVTQFPSHSVIEKGQTVTLRCDPISGHDNLYWYRRVMGKEIKFLLHFVKESKQDESGMPNNRFLAERTGGTYSTLKVQPAELEDSGVYFCASSQDRETGRPYEQYFGPGTRLTVT.

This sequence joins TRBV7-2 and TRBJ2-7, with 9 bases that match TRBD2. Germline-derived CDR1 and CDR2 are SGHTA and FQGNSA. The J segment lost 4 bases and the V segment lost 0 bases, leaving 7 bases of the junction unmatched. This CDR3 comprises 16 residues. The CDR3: CASSLASGGIGYEQYF. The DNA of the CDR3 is TGTGCCAGCAGCTTAGCGAGCGGGGGGATAGGATACGAGCAGTACTTC.

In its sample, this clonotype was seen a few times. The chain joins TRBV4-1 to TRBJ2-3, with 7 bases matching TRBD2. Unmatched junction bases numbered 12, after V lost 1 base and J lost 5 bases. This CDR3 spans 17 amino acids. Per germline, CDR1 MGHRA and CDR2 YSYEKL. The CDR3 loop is CASSQVLRGEGRDTQYF. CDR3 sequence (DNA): TGCGCCAGCAGCCAAGTCCTTCGGGGGGAGGGTAGAGATACGCAGTATTTT.

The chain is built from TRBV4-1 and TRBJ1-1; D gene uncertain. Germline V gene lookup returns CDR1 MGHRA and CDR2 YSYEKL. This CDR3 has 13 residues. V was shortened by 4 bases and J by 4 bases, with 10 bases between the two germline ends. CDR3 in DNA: TGCGCCAGCAGCCGCGGTGTGGCCACTGAAGCTTTCTTT. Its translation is CASSRGVATEAFF.

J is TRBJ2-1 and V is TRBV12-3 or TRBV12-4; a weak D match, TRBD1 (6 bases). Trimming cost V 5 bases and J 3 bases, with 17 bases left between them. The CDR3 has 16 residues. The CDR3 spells CASSPGTKILYNEQFF. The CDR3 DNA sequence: TGTGCCAGCAGTCCCGGGACAAAGATACTCTACAATGAGCAGTTCTTC.

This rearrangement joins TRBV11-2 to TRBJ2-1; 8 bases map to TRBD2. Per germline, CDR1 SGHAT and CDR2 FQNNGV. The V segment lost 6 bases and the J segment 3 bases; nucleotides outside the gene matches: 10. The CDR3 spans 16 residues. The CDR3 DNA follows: TGTGCCAGCAGGTCCGGGAGCGGGGGAAACTACAATGAGCAGTTCTTC. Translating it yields CASRSGSGGNYNEQFF. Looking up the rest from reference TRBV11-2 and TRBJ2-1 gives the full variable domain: EAGVAQSPRYKIIEKRQSVAFWCNPISGHATLYWYQQILGQGPKLLIQFQNNGVVDDSQLPKDRFSAERLKGVDSTLKIQPAKLEDSAVYLCASRSGSGGNYNEQFFGPGTRLTVL.

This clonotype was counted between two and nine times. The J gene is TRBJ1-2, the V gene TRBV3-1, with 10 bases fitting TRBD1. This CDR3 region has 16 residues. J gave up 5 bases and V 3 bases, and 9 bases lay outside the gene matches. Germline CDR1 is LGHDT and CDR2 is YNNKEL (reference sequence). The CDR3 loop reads CASSHLPPGQGYGYTF. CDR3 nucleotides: TGTGCCAGCAGCCATCTTCCCCCGGGACAGGGGTATGGCTACACCTTC.

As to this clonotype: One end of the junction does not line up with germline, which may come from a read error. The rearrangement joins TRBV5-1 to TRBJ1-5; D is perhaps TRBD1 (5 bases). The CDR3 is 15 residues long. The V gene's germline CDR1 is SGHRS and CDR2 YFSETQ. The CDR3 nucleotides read TGCGCCGGCAGCTCATCGGGGACCCGCAATCAGCCCCAGCATTTT. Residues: CAGSSSGTRNQPQHF.

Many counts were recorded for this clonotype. The CDR3 reads CASSRGLNYNEQFF. CDR3 in DNA: TGTGCCAGCAGCCGAGGACTGAATTACAATGAGCAGTTCTTC. This sequence joins TRBV14 and TRBJ2-1, with D maybe TRBD2 (5 bases). V lost 4 bases, J lost 4 bases, and 11 bases lay in between. CDR1 is SGHDN and CDR2 is FVKESK in the germline V gene. The CDR3 loop spans 14 amino acids.

The CDR3 DNA reads TGTGCCAGCAGCCAAGATCACGGGAGGGGTCATGAGCAGTTCTTC. Its translation is CASSQDHGRGHEQFF. The chain joins TRBV3-1 to TRBJ2-1; TRBD2 aligns across 8 bases. Germline V gene data show CDR1 as LGHDT and CDR2 as YNNKEL (reference sequence). Germline trimming cut 0 bases from V and 8 bases from J; bases unmatched to any gene: 6. The CDR3 sequence is 15 residues long.

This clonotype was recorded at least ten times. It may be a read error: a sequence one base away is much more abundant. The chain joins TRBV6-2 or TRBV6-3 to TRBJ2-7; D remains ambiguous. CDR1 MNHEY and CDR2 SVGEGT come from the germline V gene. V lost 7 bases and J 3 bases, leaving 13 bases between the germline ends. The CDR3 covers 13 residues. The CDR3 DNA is TGTGCCAGCACCGCGGCCGAAAGCTACGAGCAGTACTTC. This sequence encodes CASTAAESYEQYF.

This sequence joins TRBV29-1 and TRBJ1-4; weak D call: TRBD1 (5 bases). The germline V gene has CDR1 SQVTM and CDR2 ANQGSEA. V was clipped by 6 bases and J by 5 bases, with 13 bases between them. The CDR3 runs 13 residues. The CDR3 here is CSVCRAWNEKLFF. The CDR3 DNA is TGCAGCGTGTGCAGGGCTTGGAATGAAAAACTGTTTTTT.

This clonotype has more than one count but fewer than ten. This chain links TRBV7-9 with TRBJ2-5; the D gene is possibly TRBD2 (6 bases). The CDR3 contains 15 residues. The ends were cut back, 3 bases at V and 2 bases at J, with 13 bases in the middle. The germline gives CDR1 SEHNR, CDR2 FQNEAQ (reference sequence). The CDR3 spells CASSFLGRGQETQYF. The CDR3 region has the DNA TGTGCCAGCAGCTTCCTAGGGCGGGGTCAAGAGACCCAGTACTTC.

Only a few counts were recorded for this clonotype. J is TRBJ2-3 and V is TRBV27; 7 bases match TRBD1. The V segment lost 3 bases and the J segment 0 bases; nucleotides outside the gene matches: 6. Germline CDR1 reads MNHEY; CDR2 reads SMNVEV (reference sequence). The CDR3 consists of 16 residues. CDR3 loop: CASSFLRQGSTDTQYF. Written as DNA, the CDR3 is TGTGCCAGCAGTTTCCTAAGACAGGGAAGCACAGATACGCAGTATTTT.

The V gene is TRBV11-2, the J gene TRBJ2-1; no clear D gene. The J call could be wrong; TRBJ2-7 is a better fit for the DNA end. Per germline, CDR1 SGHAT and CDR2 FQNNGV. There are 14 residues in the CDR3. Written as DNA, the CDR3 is TGTGCCAGCAGCTTAGCCTCATCCTACAATGAGCAGTACTTC. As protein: CASSLASSYNEQYF.

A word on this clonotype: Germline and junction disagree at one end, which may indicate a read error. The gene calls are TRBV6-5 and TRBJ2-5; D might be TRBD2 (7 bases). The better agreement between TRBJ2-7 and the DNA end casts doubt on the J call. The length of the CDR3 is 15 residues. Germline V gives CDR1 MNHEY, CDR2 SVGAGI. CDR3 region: CAGSYRGAGAYEQYF. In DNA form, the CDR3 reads TGTGCCGGCAGTTATAGGGGGGCGGGGGCCTACGAGCAGTACTTC.

As DNA, the CDR3 is TGTGCCAGCAGTCCGACCGGGACTAGCCTGATGAACTCCTACAATGAGCAGTTCTTC. This encodes CASSPTGTSLMNSYNEQFF. The chain links TRBV28 to TRBJ2-1; 9 bases line up with TRBD2. Looked up from germline, CDR1 is MDHEN and CDR2 is SYDVKM. The CDR3 runs 19 residues. Losses at the gene ends were 5 bases for V and 0 bases for J; bases not matched to a gene: 14. Full variable domain (outside the CDR3, taken from reference TRBV28 and TRBJ2-1): DVKVTQSSRYLVKRTGEKVFLECVQDMDHENMFWYRQDPGLGLRLIYFSYDVKMKEKGDIPEGYSVSREKKERFSLILESASTNQTSMYLCASSPTGTSLMNSYNEQFFGPGTRLTVL.

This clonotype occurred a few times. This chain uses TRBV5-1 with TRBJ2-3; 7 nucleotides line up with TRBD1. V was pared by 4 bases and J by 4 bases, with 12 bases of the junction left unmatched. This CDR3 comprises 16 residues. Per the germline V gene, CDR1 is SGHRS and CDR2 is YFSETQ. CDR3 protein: CASSALMTGMADTQYF. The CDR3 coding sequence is TGCGCCAGCAGCGCTCTTATGACAGGGATGGCAGATACGCAGTATTTT.

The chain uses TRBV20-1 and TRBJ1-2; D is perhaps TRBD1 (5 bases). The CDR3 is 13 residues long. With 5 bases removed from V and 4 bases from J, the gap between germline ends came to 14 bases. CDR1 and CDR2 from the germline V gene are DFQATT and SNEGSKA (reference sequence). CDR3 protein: CSASRERSYGYTF. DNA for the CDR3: TGCAGTGCTTCCAGGGAGAGGAGCTATGGCTACACCTTC.